The text below deals with one TCR beta chain. The antigen remains unidentified. Using its own MiXCR run on the RT-PCR reads, TCRdb lists one record per CDR3 protein. Of approximately 730,000 distinct CDR3 sequences in the sample, roughly 14% are singletons; the top ten hold 6% to 7%. Germline loops: CDR1 GTSNPN, CDR2 SVGIG (reference sequence). The CDR3 totals 15 residues. The V end lost 3 bases, the J end lost 3 bases, and 16 bases lay between the germline ends. This sample stems from a study of response to subunit inactivated influenza vaccine. Regarding the study as a whole: It was the authors' suggestion that each seasonal influenza vaccination recruits few new T cells.

The TCR originated in a man aged 50 to 60 who received an inactivated influenza vaccine. The chain combines TRBV30 with TRBJ2-3; no definite D call. The sequencing used PBMCs from blood, collected roughly 2 weeks before vaccination. For the CDR3, the DNA is TGTGCCTGGAGACCAGACGGAAGGCGGACAGATACGCAGTATTTT. Amino acid sequence: CAWRPDGRRTDTQYF.